This TCR beta chain was sequenced during a study of cytomegalovirus exposure and HLA in healthy donors. In the PCR, 60 Vbeta and 13 Jbeta primers were used. Profiling relied on immunoSEQ multiplex PCR, and the TCRdb table lists in-frame clones only, not all of them. Altogether tens of thousands of clones are present, about 80% being singletons, with the ten largest covering around 1.5%. As to this clone: The antigen is undetermined. Additional DNA sequences in this sample encode the identical CDR3.

Whole-study results and caveats: The productive fraction for most TCR beta V segments was about 87% or about 30% in an earlier analysis. A later analysis linked a missense variant in DCLRE1C to the trimming of TCR beta V and J genes. Further analysis, carried out later, found HLA-associated TCR beta chains more clonally expanded than equally common other chains.

The receptor comes from a male donor in good health and CMV-seronegative. Input material: PBMCs.

This chain's CDR3 is CASRDRGTGELFF. The CDR3 DNA follows: TGTGCCAGCAGGGACAGGGGCACCGGGGAGCTGTTTTTT. The V gene is TRBV9, the J gene TRBJ2-2; 9 bases map to TRBD1. Germline assignment: CDR1 SGDLS and CDR2 YYNGEE. The CDR3 has 13 amino acids. The V segment lost 5 bases and the J segment 4 bases; nucleotides outside the gene matches: 0.